These 28 T cell receptor beta chains were sequenced from one sample in a study of T-cell memory formation after mild COVID-19. TCRdb reanalysed the 5' RACE reads using MiXCR and keeps one entry per CDR3 protein. The data hold 75,000 to 90,000 distinct CDR3 sequences, with over 11% observed a single time. Sample: PBMCs or a T cell subset sorted from them (not recorded which). The receptors shown here come from an adult woman who had mild COVID-19 (a few samples of this study predate the infection). Cell type and time point are not known.

This clonotype has a handful of counts. This chain uses TRBV6-1 with TRBJ1-2, with TRBD1 matching 8 bases. The CDR3 runs to 15 residues. V dropped 3 bases and J dropped 6; count of bases not matched to a gene: 9. Germline V gene lookup returns CDR1 MNHNS and CDR2 SASEGT. The CDR3, as DNA: TGTGCCAGCAGTGATTGGGACAGGAGTATCCATGGCTACACCTTC. Protein product: CASSDWDRSIHGYTF.

This clonotype was found many times. J is TRBJ2-1 and V is TRBV5-1; 9 nucleotides align to TRBD2. The CDR3 is 17 amino acids. Looked up from germline, CDR1 is SGHRS and CDR2 is YFSETQ. Germline trimming cut 1 base from V and 1 base from J; bases unmatched to any gene: 6. Written as DNA, the CDR3 is TGCGCCAGCAGCTTGACGCGAGCGGGGGGTTCCTACAATGAGCAGTTCTTC. Amino acids: CASSLTRAGGSYNEQFF.

The gene calls are TRBV7-3 and TRBJ2-1; tentatively, D is TRBD2 (6 bases). The CDR3 sequence is 15 residues long. The ends were cut back, 0 bases at V and 8 bases at J, with 14 bases in the middle. Germline V CDR1 and CDR2: SGHTA, FQGTGA. This CDR3 is CASSLTGLRGDEQFF. The CDR3 coding sequence is TGTGCCAGCAGCTTAACAGGACTACGAGGTGATGAGCAGTTCTTC.

V is TRBV9 and J is TRBJ1-6; 8 nucleotides agree with TRBD1. From germline, CDR1 is SGDLS and CDR2 YYNGEE. The V gene end was trimmed by 8 bases and the J gene end by 6 bases; junction bases not matched to a gene: 1. This CDR3 has 12 residues. This CDR3 is CASGQGNSPLHF. The CDR3 nucleotides are TGTGCCAGTGGACAGGGTAATTCACCCCTCCACTTT.

This chain joins TRBV4-2 and TRBJ1-2; TRBD1 might be the D (6 bases). The germline V gene has CDR1 LGHNA and CDR2 YNFKEQ. The CDR3 length is 14 residues. The germline V and J ends were trimmed by 4 bases and 4 bases, with 13 bases remaining between them. The chain's CDR3 is CASSPTQGGYGYTF. The DNA of the CDR3 is TGTGCCAGCAGCCCGACACAGGGAGGCTATGGCTACACCTTC.

The chain carries TRBV20-1 and TRBJ2-1; D is possibly TRBD2 (5 bases). V lost 3 bases, J lost 4 bases, and 10 bases lay in between. CDR1 is DFQATT, CDR2 SNEGSKA, per germline (reference sequence). The CDR3 spans 13 residues. The chain's CDR3 is CSARSLAYNEQFF. In nucleotides, the CDR3 is TGCAGTGCTAGGAGTCTAGCTTACAATGAGCAGTTCTTC.

This clonotype occurred many times. V usage is TRBV7-2 and J usage is TRBJ2-5; TRBD2 is a possible D gene (5 bases). This CDR3 spans 12 amino acids. The ends were cut back, 5 bases at V and 5 bases at J, with 9 bases in the middle. CDR1 is SGHTA and CDR2 is FQGNSA in the germline V gene. The CDR3 region has the DNA TGTGCCAGCAGCATCCGCGGGGAGACCCAGTACTTC. Amino acids: CASSIRGETQYF.

The J gene is TRBJ2-1, the V gene TRBV4-3, with TRBD1 matching over 7 bases. The V gene's germline CDR1 is LGHNA and CDR2 YSLEER. The V gene end was trimmed by 0 bases and the J gene end by 8 bases; junction bases not matched to a gene: 10. The CDR3 has 16 amino acids. In DNA form, the CDR3 reads TGCGCCAGCAGCCAAGACAGGGGGATGTCAGGCGATGAGCAGTTCTTC. Its translation is CASSQDRGMSGDEQFF.

This chain uses TRBV6-5 with TRBJ2-1, with 7 bases identical to TRBD1. This CDR3 region has 16 residues. Germline loops: CDR1 MNHEY, CDR2 SVGAGI. V was pared by 2 bases and J by 0 bases, with 4 bases of the junction left unmatched. Here the CDR3 DNA reads TGTGCCAGCAGTTACCAGACAGGGATCTCCTACAATGAGCAGTTCTTC. This translates into CASSYQTGISYNEQFF.

This clonotype appeared a few times. This chain joins TRBV7-6 and TRBJ2-2; D might be TRBD1 or TRBD2, each matching 5 bases. The V end was cut by 5 bases, the J end by 5 bases, with 18 bases between. The CDR3 contains 16 residues. Germline V gene lookup returns CDR1 SGHVS and CDR2 FNYEAQ. The DNA of the CDR3 is TGTGCCAGCAGCCGGGGCCCCTATGTCCAGACCGGGGAGCTGTTTTTT. It translates to CASSRGPYVQTGELFF.

In its sample, this clonotype was seen a few times. This chain uses TRBV6-5 with TRBJ2-1; the D is unclear. Germline V gives CDR1 MNHEY, CDR2 SVGAGI. This CDR3 has 13 amino acids. Trimming took off 0 bases at V and 10 bases at J, with 10 bases between the two ends. The CDR3 is CASSYSIQREQFF. The CDR3 DNA reads as TGTGCCAGCAGTTACTCGATACAGAGGGAGCAGTTCTTC.

This clonotype occurred a few times. This rearrangement joins TRBV7-6 to TRBJ1-1; D gene uncertain. Trimming left V 3 bases short and J 8 bases short, with 22 bases between. The length of the CDR3 is 16 residues. CDR1 and CDR2 from the germline V gene are SGHVS and FNYEAQ. CDR3 region: CASSFSLDAGMGEAFF. The CDR3 DNA reads as TGTGCCAGCAGCTTTTCTTTAGACGCAGGCATGGGGGAAGCTTTCTTT.

Only a few counts were recorded for this clonotype. The chain recombines TRBV11-2 with TRBJ1-1, with a possible D match to TRBD1 (6 bases). Trimming left V 5 bases short and J 8 bases short, with 15 bases between. CDR1 and CDR2 (germline): SGHAT, FQNNGV. The CDR3 covers 13 residues. The CDR3 region has the DNA TGTGCCAGCAGCGCGGACAGTAGCCCCGAAGCTTTCTTT. The encoded protein is CASSADSSPEAFF. Filled out from reference TRBV11-2 and TRBJ1-1, the complete variable domain reads EAGVAQSPRYKIIEKRQSVAFWCNPISGHATLYWYQQILGQGPKLLIQFQNNGVVDDSQLPKDRFSAERLKGVDSTLKIQPAKLEDSAVYLCASSADSSPEAFFGQGTRLTVV.

This clonotype was seen ten or more times. A junction end diverges from the germline sequence, so it may reflect a read error. The rearrangement links TRBV20-1 to TRBJ2-3; possibly TRBD1 for D (6 bases). The CDR3 is made up of 9 amino acids. The germline CDR1 and CDR2 sequences are DFQATT and SNEGSKA (reference sequence). The CDR3 spells CSASRAGDF. CDR3 in DNA: TGCAGTGCTAGTCGTGCAGGGGATTTT.

Ten or more counts support this clonotype. J is TRBJ2-7 and V is TRBV20-1; D may be TRBD2 (6 bases). CDR1 and CDR2 (germline): DFQATT, SNEGSKA (reference sequence). This CDR3 has 13 residues. The germline V and J ends were trimmed by 0 bases and 7 bases, with 13 bases remaining between them. This CDR3 reads CSARDGGVGEQYF. CDR3 sequence (DNA): TGCAGTGCTAGAGATGGCGGGGTGGGGGAGCAGTACTTC.

The gene calls are TRBV2 and TRBJ2-3, with 8 bases lining up with TRBD1. The germline gives CDR1 SNHLY, CDR2 FYNNEI. The CDR3 totals 14 residues. V shed 6 bases, J shed 4 bases, and the junction held 6 bases outside the gene matches. The CDR3 region has the DNA TGTGCCAGCAGGGGACAGGTTCCTCCAGATACGCAGTATTTT. Protein: CASRGQVPPDTQYF.

The chain couples TRBV6-5 to TRBJ2-3; 8 bases are shared with TRBD1. V gave up 4 bases and J gave up 3 bases; unmatched junction bases: 6. This CDR3 region has 15 residues. From germline, CDR1 is MNHEY and CDR2 SVGAGI. The CDR3 loop reads CASSWRQGATDTQYF. In DNA, the CDR3 is TGTGCCAGCAGTTGGCGGCAGGGGGCAACAGATACGCAGTATTTT.

This clonotype came up a few times. The chain links TRBV4-2 to TRBJ2-7; TRBD1 agrees at 7 bases. Germline CDR1 and CDR2: LGHNA and YNFKEQ. With 3 bases clipped from V and 2 bases from J, the junction kept 13 bases outside the gene matches. CDR3 size: 17 residues. The CDR3 sequence is CASSHPGSKGGPYEQYF. CDR3 nucleotides: TGTGCCAGCAGCCACCCCGGGTCCAAAGGGGGCCCCTACGAGCAGTACTTC.

The chain couples TRBV11-2 to TRBJ2-5; a weak D match, TRBD1 (6 bases). CDR3 length equals 14 residues. Germline V gene lookup returns CDR1 SGHAT and CDR2 FQNNGV. V lost 3 bases and J 2 bases, leaving 10 bases between the germline ends. CDR3 nucleotides: TGTGCCAGCAGCTTTTCACAGGGACAAGAGACCCAGTACTTC. It encodes CASSFSQGQETQYF.

This clonotype occurred a few times. This chain links TRBV12-3 or TRBV12-4 with TRBJ2-5, with a possible D match to TRBD2 (5 bases). Trimming pared 4 bases from V and 4 bases from J, leaving 10 bases between. The CDR3 extends over 13 amino acids. CDR3 loop: CASSSGDAETQYF. In DNA form, the CDR3 reads TGTGCCAGCAGTTCCGGGGATGCAGAGACCCAGTACTTC.

This sequence joins TRBV7-6 and TRBJ1-4; D is unresolved. CDR3 length equals 14 residues. V was cut by 3 bases and J by 8 bases, with 13 bases left in between. Germline CDR1 SGHVS, CDR2 FNYEAQ. In DNA form, the CDR3 reads TGTGCCAGCAGCTTTGGAGCGGGGTACGAAAAACTGTTTTTT. It translates to CASSFGAGYEKLFF.

The rearrangement links TRBV3-1 to TRBJ1-6; D is unresolved. The CDR3 consists of 14 residues. The V end was cut by 0 bases, the J end by 9 bases, with 9 bases between. Germline lookup yields CDR1 LGHDT and CDR2 YNNKEL (reference sequence). The CDR3 sequence is CASSQDLQSSPLHF. CDR3 in DNA: TGTGCCAGCAGCCAAGATTTACAGAGTTCACCCCTCCACTTT.

The chain links TRBV14 to TRBJ2-3; 7 positions agree with TRBD2. Germline assignment: CDR1 SGHDN and CDR2 FVKESK. This CDR3 is built from 14 residues. J lost 5 bases, V lost 3 bases, and 5 bases had no gene match. CDR3 sequence reads: CASSHRLARDTQYF. The CDR3 DNA reads as TGTGCCAGCAGCCATAGACTAGCACGAGATACGCAGTATTTT.

This chain joins TRBV7-2 and TRBJ2-1; weak D call: TRBD2 (6 bases). The end of the DNA fits TRBJ2-7 better, so the J call may be wrong. The CDR3 covers 15 residues. The germline CDR1 and CDR2 sequences are SGHTA and FQGNSA. The CDR3 DNA is TGTGCCAGCAGCTTAGAGGCGGGATCAACCTACGAGCAGTACTTC. It encodes CASSLEAGSTYEQYF.

The chain has TRBV10-3 and TRBJ2-1, with TRBD2 matching 8 bases. This CDR3 comprises 14 residues. V lost 8 bases to trimming and J lost 4 bases; unmatched junction nucleotides: 7. Germline CDR1 and CDR2: ENHRY and SYGVKD. The CDR3 bases are TGTGCCATCTCCGGACTAGCCGATTACAATGAGCAGTTCTTC. It yields the protein CAISGLADYNEQFF.

The chain is built from TRBV5-6 and TRBJ2-7, with 14 nucleotides matching TRBD2. Trimming took 3 bases from V and 6 from J; bases not matched to a gene: 2. CDR3 length: 14 amino acids. Germline V lookup: CDR1 SGHDT, CDR2 YYEEEE. DNA for the CDR3: TGTGCCAGCAGCTCCGGGACTAGCGGGAGCGAGCAGTACTTC. This sequence encodes CASSSGTSGSEQYF.

This clonotype came up a few times. The gene calls are TRBV24-1 and TRBJ2-1, with a tentative D call TRBD1 (5 bases). Trimming took 10 bases from V and 6 from J, leaving 18 bases between them. The CDR3 runs 14 residues. CDR1 is KGHDR and CDR2 is SFDVKD in the germline V gene. The CDR3 region is CATGLQELGNEQFF. The CDR3, as DNA: TGTGCCACGGGGCTTCAGGAGCTGGGCAATGAGCAGTTCTTC.

This clonotype was counted only a few times. The V and J genes are TRBV10-3 and TRBJ2-3; D perhaps matches TRBD1 (6 bases). Trimming left V 4 bases short and J 1 base short, with 9 bases between. Germline values: CDR1 ENHRY, CDR2 SYGVKD. The CDR3 is 14 residues long. The CDR3 bases are TGTGCCATCAGTGCCAGGGGAGGCACAGATACGCAGTATTTT. Translation gives CAISARGGTDTQYF.